These T cell receptor beta chains were read from a single sample in a study of OX40 agonist ivuxolimab in advanced cancers. Profiling relied on immunoSEQ multiplex PCR, and the TCRdb table lists in-frame clones only, not all of them. In the table there are around 68,000 clones, around 93% of which are singletons. This specimen was CD4+ or CD8+ T cells sorted from blood, taken in a trial of the OX40 agonist ivuxolimab. The receptors derive from an adult with an advanced solid tumor such as melanoma, head and neck, liver or kidney cancer. CDR3s include the opening cysteine and the closing phenylalanine or tryptophan. A D gene is named only where the DNA matches it firmly. Clone sizes are given selectively: once, few, many, or a class where the clone is expanded.

TRBJ2-7,-,TRBD2,TRBV7-2,CASSPTSGSYEQYF,TGTGCCAGCAGCCCGACTAGCGGATCCTACGAGCAGTACTTC
TRBJ1-1,-,TRBD1,TRBV2,CASGGTGGAVTEAFF,TGTGCCAGCGGGGGGACAGGGGGCGCGGTGACTGAAGCTTTCTTT
TRBJ1-1,-,TRBD1,TRBV7-8,CASSRGQGSEAFF,TGTGCCAGCAGCCGAGGACAGGGAAGTGAAGCTTTCTTT
TRBJ2-5,-,TRBD2,TRBV11-3,CASSLLAGSETQYF,TGTGCCAGCAGCTTGCTAGCGGGATCAGAGACCCAGTACTTC
TRBJ1-5,-,TRBD1,TRBV5-1,CASSTGQGFNQPQHF,TGCGCCAGCAGCACGGGACAGGGGTTCAATCAGCCCCAGCATTTT
TRBJ1-1,-,-,TRBV12-5,CASGTRGAETEAFF,TGTGCTAGTGGCACTCGGGGCGCGGAAACTGAAGCTTTCTTT
TRBJ1-3,few,-,TRBV11-3,CASSLGGERTIYF,TGTGCCAGCAGCTTAGGCGGGGAGCGCACCATATATTTT
TRBJ2-5,-,TRBD2,TRBV9,CASSVGLEPQETQYF,TGTGCCAGCAGCGTTGGACTAGAACCGCAAGAGACCCAGTACTTC
TRBJ2-1,-,TRBD1,TRBV4-1,CASSQITGQSYNEQFF,TGCGCCAGCAGCCAAATTACGGGACAGAGCTACAATGAGCAGTTCTTC
TRBJ2-3,-,-,TRBV5-1,CASSLLGTVGDTQYF,TGCGCCAGCAGCTTGCTCGGGACGGTTGGGGATACGCAGTATTTT
TRBJ2-1,-,-,TRBV6-1,CASKRNNEQFF,TGTGCCAGCAAAAGGAATAATGAGCAGTTCTTC
TRBJ2-7,-,TRBD1,TRBV7-3,CASSLQTGTSYEQYF,TGTGCCAGCAGCCTTCAGACAGGGACCTCCTACGAGCAGTACTTC
TRBJ2-1,-,-,TRBV27,CASSLTLYNEQFF,TGTGCCAGCAGTTTAACCCTCTACAATGAGCAGTTCTTC
TRBJ1-2,-,-,TRBV5-5,CASSLQLRAEYGYTF,TGTGCCAGCAGCCTCCAGCTGCGGGCTGAATATGGCTACACCTTC
TRBJ2-3,-,-,TRBV5-1,CASSFKGSTDTQYF,TGCGCCAGCAGCTTCAAGGGTAGCACAGATACGCAGTATTTT
TRBJ2-1,-,TRBD2,TRBV5-6,CASSLAGITYNEQFF,TGTGCCAGCAGCCTAGCGGGGATAACCTACAATGAGCAGTTCTTC
TRBJ2-1,-,-,TRBV11-2,CASSLVGGSYNEQFF,TGTGCCAGCAGCTTAGTGGGGGGCTCCTACAATGAGCAGTTCTTC
TRBJ1-6,-,-,TRBV9,CASSVGTDNSPLHF,TGTGCCAGCAGCGTAGGGACGGACAATTCACCCCTCCACTTT
TRBJ2-3,-,-,TRBV29-1,CSVLGSPTDTQYF,TGCAGCGTTCTTGGAAGTCCCACAGATACGCAGTATTTT
TRBJ1-2,-,-,TRBV6-1,CASSEANPAYGYTF,TGTGCCAGCAGTGAAGCTAATCCCGCGTATGGCTACACCTTC
TRBJ1-6,-,-,TRBV11-3,CASSDKEDSPLHF,TGTGCCAGCAGCGACAAGGAGGATTCACCCCTCCACTTT
TRBJ1-1,few,-,TRBV5-4,CASSLGQLGTEAFF,TGTGCCAGCAGCTTGGGGCAACTAGGGACTGAAGCTTTCTTT
TRBJ1-6,-,-,TRBV7-6,CASSETGERSPLHF,TGTGCCAGCAGCGAAACAGGAGAGAGATCACCCCTCCACTTT
TRBJ2-3,-,TRBD2,TRBV4-1,CASSQEGLAGVADTQYF,TGCGCCAGCAGCCAAGAAGGACTAGCGGGAGTAGCAGATACGCAGTATTTT
TRBJ2-3,-,-,TRBV6-6,CASSQPSDRVYTQYF,TGTGCCAGCAGCCAACCCTCGGACAGAGTTTATACGCAGTATTTT
TRBJ2-1,-,TRBD2,TRBV7-2,CASSLAPSGGNNEQFF,TGTGCCAGCAGCTTAGCTCCTAGCGGGGGAAACAATGAGCAGTTCTTC
TRBJ1-5,few,-,TRBV29-1,CSVGAGYDQPQHF,TGCAGCGTTGGGGCAGGGTACGATCAGCCCCAGCATTTT
TRBJ2-1,-,TRBD2,TRBV2,CASSELGGGDNEQFF,TGTGCCAGCAGCGAGCTCGGGGGAGGGGACAATGAGCAGTTCTTC
TRBJ1-1,-,-,TRBV15,CATSRDRTGTTEAFF,TGTGCCACCAGCAGGGACAGAACGGGGACCACTGAAGCTTTCTTT
TRBJ2-1,-,-,TRBV7-9,CASSLDEQFF,TGTGCCAGCAGCTTGGATGAGCAGTTCTTC
TRBJ2-1,once,TRBD2,TRBV6-1,CASSSGGAGNEQFF,TGTGCCAGCAGTAGCGGGGGGGCCGGGAATGAGCAGTTCTTC
TRBJ1-1,-,-,TRBV10-1,CASSAQGGTEAFF,TGCGCCAGCAGTGCCCAGGGCGGCACTGAAGCTTTCTTT
TRBJ1-5,-,-,TRBV6-5,CASSYSSGARQPQHF,TGTGCCAGCAGTTACTCGAGCGGGGCTCGGCAGCCCCAGCATTTT
TRBJ2-1,-,TRBD2,TRBV9,CASSVSGGATEQFF,TGTGCCAGCAGCGTTAGCGGGGGGGCCACTGAGCAGTTCTTC
TRBJ2-2,-,TRBD2,TRBV30,CAWSKAGGPPGELFF,TGTGCCTGGAGTAAAGCGGGAGGGCCTCCCGGGGAGCTGTTTTTT
TRBJ2-5,-,TRBD2,TRBV2,CASRGVTSGGPGTQYF,TGTGCCAGCAGGGGAGTGACTAGCGGGGGACCCGGGACCCAGTACTTC
TRBJ1-2,-,TRBD1,TRBV10-3,CAISEGGTVYGYTF,TGTGCCATCAGTGAGGGGGGGACAGTCTATGGCTACACCTTC
TRBJ1-1,few,-,TRBV5-1,CASSSATTLNTEAFF,TGCGCCAGCAGCTCGGCTACCACCCTGAACACTGAAGCTTTCTTT
TRBJ2-3,-,-,TRBV7-2,CASSPRLGGSDTQYF,TGTGCCAGCAGCCCTCGACTTGGAGGTTCAGATACGCAGTATTTT
TRBJ1-2,-,-,TRBV9,CASSGEDSLPYGYTF,TGTGCCAGCAGCGGAGAGGACAGTTTACCTTATGGCTACACCTTC
TRBJ2-7,-,-,TRBV6-5,CASSEAPDANF,TGTGCCAGCAGTGAAGCACCAGACGCCAACTTC
TRBJ2-1,once,TRBD1,TRBV5-8,CASSLDRGTEQFF,TGTGCCAGCAGCTTGGACAGGGGAACTGAGCAGTTCTTC
TRBJ1-1,-,-,TRBV10-2,CASSESGRESTEAFF,TGCGCCAGCAGTGAGTCAGGACGGGAGAGCACTGAAGCTTTCTTT
TRBJ1-1,-,-,TRBV30,CAWSRGGTEAFF,TGTGCCTGGAGTCGCGGAGGCACTGAAGCTTTCTTT
TRBJ1-4,-,TRBD1,TRBV9,CASSPRTGNEKLFF,TGTGCCAGCAGCCCCCGGACAGGGAATGAAAAACTGTTTTTT
TRBJ2-7,once,TRBD1,TRBV18,CASSPPGTGHYEQYF,TGTGCCAGCTCTCCACCCGGGACAGGGCACTACGAGCAGTACTTC
TRBJ1-2,-,-,TRBV7-9,CASSSPGGYTF,TGTGCCAGCAGCTCCCCGGGTGGCTACACCTTC
TRBJ1-2,once,TRBD1,TRBV6-6,CASVDRANYGYTF,TGTGCCAGCGTAGACAGGGCGAACTATGGCTACACCTTC
TRBJ1-2,-,-,TRBV6-5,CASSYSAGNGYTF,TGTGCCAGCAGTTACTCGGCAGGGAATGGCTACACCTTC
TRBJ1-2,few,-,TRBV30,CACPAAYGYTF,TGTGCCTGCCCGGCAGCTTATGGCTACACCTTC
TRBJ1-1,-,-,TRBV11-2,CASSRRSENTEAFF,TGTGCCAGCAGCCGACGGTCCGAGAACACTGAAGCTTTCTTT
TRBJ1-2,many,-,TRBV6-1,CASSEISSLLKYGYTF,TGTGCCAGCAGTGAGATCTCGAGCCTCCTAAAATATGGCTACACCTTC
TRBJ1-2,-,-,TRBV7-9,CASSPGTQDNYGYTF,TGTGCCAGCAGCCCGGGGACGCAAGATAACTATGGCTACACCTTC
TRBJ1-2,-,TRBD1,TRBV7-9,CASSSGTGGVVQRGYTF,TGTGCCAGCAGCTCCGGGACAGGGGGCGTAGTACAGCGTGGCTACACCTTC
TRBJ2-2,once,-,TRBV7-6,CASSRPRANKGELFF,TGTGCCAGCAGCCGCCCGAGGGCGAACAAGGGGGAGCTGTTTTTT
TRBJ2-1,-,-,TRBV11-2,CASSLDGVAVVSNEQFF,TGTGCCAGCAGCTTAGATGGAGTTGCCGTCGTATCCAATGAGCAGTTCTTC
TRBJ2-1,-,TRBD1,TRBV30,CAWSGQGRGEQFF,TGTGCCTGGTCGGGACAGGGCAGGGGTGAGCAGTTCTTC